This TCR beta chain derives from a study of early T cells in non-severe SARS-CoV-2 infection. About the study: The authors sequenced bulk RNA from unsorted whole blood, leaving chains unpaired.

This CDR3 spans 12 amino acids. Between the trimmed V and J ends, which lost 6 bases and 0 bases, there was a span of 6 bases. Germline lookup yields CDR1 SEHNR and CDR2 FQNEAQ (reference sequence). TCRdb re-derived calls from the 5' RACE reads in MiXCR, one entry per CDR3 protein. Of about 69,000 distinct CDR3 sequences listed, around a tenth are singletons. Specimen: whole blood. This sequence was found in an adult who was a healthcare worker with PCR-confirmed SARS-CoV-2 infection or an uninfected control (not recorded which). The chain employs TRBV7-9 and TRBJ2-7, with D unresolved. The CDR3 reads CASSLVSYEQYF. The CDR3 DNA follows: TGTGCCAGCAGTTTGGTCTCCTACGAGCAGTACTTC.